This TCR beta chain comes out of a study of early T cells in non-severe SARS-CoV-2 infection. One entry per CDR3 protein, called by TCRdb with MiXCR from the 5' RACE reads. The sample lists more than 25,000 distinct CDR3 sequences, approximately 2.9% seen once, with around 0.72% in the top ten. Germline-derived CDR1 and CDR2 are SGHTA and FQGTGA. Trimming pared 4 bases from V and 3 bases from J, leaving 3 bases between. There are 12 residues in the CDR3. This clonotype was counted ten times or more. The sequenced sample consisted of whole blood. This sequence originates from an adult who was a healthcare worker with PCR-confirmed SARS-CoV-2 infection or an uninfected control (not recorded which). The V and J genes are TRBV7-3 and TRBJ2-2, with D unresolved. DNA of the CDR3: TGTGCCAGCAGCTACGACACCGGGGAGCTGTTTTTT. It encodes CASSYDTGELFF.